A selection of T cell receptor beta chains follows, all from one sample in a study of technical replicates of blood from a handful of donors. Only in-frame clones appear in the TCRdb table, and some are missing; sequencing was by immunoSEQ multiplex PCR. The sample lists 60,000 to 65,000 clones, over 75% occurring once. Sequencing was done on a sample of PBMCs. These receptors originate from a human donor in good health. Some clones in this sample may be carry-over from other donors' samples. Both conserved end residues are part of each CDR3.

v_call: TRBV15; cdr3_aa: CATSRVSGKAYNEQFF
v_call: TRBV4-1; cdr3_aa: CASSRLLTGGYGYTF
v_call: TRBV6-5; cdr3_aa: CASSYSRLGQETQYF
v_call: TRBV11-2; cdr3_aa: CASSFTGESYEQYF
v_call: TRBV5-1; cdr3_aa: CASSVTRSPYNEQFF
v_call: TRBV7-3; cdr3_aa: CASSLNQGTEAFF
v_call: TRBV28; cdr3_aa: CASTFATGGKQYF
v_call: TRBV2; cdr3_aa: CASNRQGTSYNEQFF
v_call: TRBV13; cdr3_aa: CASSLVGRPYGYTF
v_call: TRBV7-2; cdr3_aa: CASSSTGGGYEQYF
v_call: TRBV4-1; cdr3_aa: CASSQREGPMELFF
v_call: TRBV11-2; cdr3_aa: CASSPRTGGNIQYF
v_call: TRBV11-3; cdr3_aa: CASSLAGFDNEQFF
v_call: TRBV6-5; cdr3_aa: CASRPPDRANTEAFF
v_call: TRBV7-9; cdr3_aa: CASSIGRAGGNEQFF
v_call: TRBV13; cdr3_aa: CASSLWGLMDTGELFF
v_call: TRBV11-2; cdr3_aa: CASSSDRNQPQHF
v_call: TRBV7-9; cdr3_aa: CASSFSGFTGELFF
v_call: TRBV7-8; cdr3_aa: CASSDQGYSNQPQHF
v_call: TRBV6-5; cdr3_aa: CASRPQTGSSYEQYF
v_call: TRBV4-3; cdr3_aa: CASSQEDRVNEKLFF
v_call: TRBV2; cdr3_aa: CASSDQRAGSFYEQYF
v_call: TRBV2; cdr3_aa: CASRAGSNYGYTF
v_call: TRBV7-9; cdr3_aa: CASSLGLAGAWKYF
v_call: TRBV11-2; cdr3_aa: CASSLVQGTEAFF
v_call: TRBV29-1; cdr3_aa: CSVEEAGRYF
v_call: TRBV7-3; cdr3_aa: CASSFGQAAYGYTF
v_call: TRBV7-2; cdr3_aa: CASSNQGQFGEKLFF
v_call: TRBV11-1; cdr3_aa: CASSRQEETQYF
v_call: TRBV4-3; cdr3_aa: CASSQPPAGGKDEQFF
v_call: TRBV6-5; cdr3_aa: CASSAQGTNQPQHF
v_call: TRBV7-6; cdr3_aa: CASSPYGTSGGKGEQFF
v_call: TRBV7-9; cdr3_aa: CATRGTGDTGELFF
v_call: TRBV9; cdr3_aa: CASRWVDTTGNTIYF
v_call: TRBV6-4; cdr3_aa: CASRGAATSTDTQYF
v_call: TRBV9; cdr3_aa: CASSVSGRWDIQYF
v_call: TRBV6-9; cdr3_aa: CASSSPTGRNTEAFF
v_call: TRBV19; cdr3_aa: CASSKNTGTGSNQPQHF
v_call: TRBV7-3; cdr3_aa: CASRDAGHNEQFF
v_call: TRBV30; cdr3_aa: CAWNSNYGYTF
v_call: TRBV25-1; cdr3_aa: CASSGGQVNYGYTF
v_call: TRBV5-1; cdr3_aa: CASTRPESSYEQYF
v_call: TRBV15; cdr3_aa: CATSRDKNYEQYF
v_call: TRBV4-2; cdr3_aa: CASSPGSTNEKLFF